These T cell receptor beta chains were read from a single sample in a study of Graves' ophthalmopathy and Graves' hyperthyroidism. Using its own MiXCR run on the multiplex PCR reads, TCRdb lists one record per CDR3 protein. The table shows around 1,200,000 distinct CDR3 sequences, with about 38% occurring only once. The sample was peripheral blood or thyroid tissue (not recorded which). Every receptor here comes from an adult man with Graves' hyperthyroidism. Each CDR3 is given with its conserved first and last residue. Each record gives: D gene, clone size, J gene, V gene, CDR3 DNA, CDR3 protein. A D gene is named only where the DNA matches it firmly. Part of the rows lack a size; the others show once, few, many or a class for expanded clones.

>-|-|TRBJ1-2|TRBV9
TGTGCCAGCAGCCCCGGGAAATGGTATGGCTACACCTTC
CASSPGKWYGYTF
>TRBD1|-|TRBJ1-5|TRBV5-6
TGTGCCAGCAGCTTGGCCGATCAAGGACAGGGTAATAAGGGCAATCAGCCCCAGCATTTT
CASSLADQGQGNKGNQPQHF
>-|many|TRBJ2-7|TRBV10-3
TGTGCCATCAGTGCAACAGGGTCCTACGAGCAGTACTTC
CAISATGSYEQYF
>TRBD1|many|TRBJ2-7|TRBV2
TGTGCCAGCAGTGAAGCGGGACAGGGGCATTACGAGCAGTACTTC
CASSEAGQGHYEQYF
>TRBD1|few|TRBJ2-7|TRBV4-1
TGCGCCAGCAGCCACTCGACAGGGTTGTACTACGAGCAGTACTTC
CASSHSTGLYYEQYF
>-|many|TRBJ2-7|TRBV7-2
TGTGCCAGCAGCACACAGTGGGACTACGAGCAGTACTTC
CASSTQWDYEQYF
>TRBD1|many|TRBJ1-3|TRBV7-9
TGTGCCAGCAGCCGACGACAGGGAACCTCTGGAAACACCATATATTTT
CASSRRQGTSGNTIYF
>TRBD1|-|TRBJ1-2|TRBV25-1
TGTGCCAGCATGGGGGCCACCGGGACAGGGGGGGGCTACACCTTC
CASMGATGTGGGYTF
>-|-|TRBJ2-7|TRBV10-3
TGTGCCATCAAGGACTTCGACAGTACAAGTTTC
CAIKDFDSTSF
>-|many|TRBJ2-2|TRBV20-1
TGCAGTGCTAGGGCAGGAAACACCGGGGAGCTGTTTTTT
CSARAGNTGELFF
>-|-|TRBJ2-3|TRBV24-1
TGTGCCACCAGTGACCCCAGGATCCCCACAGATACGCAGTATTTT
CATSDPRIPTDTQYF
>-|-|TRBJ1-3|TRBV2
TGTGCCAGCAGTTTCGGGGGTACCTCTGGAAACACCATATATTTT
CASSFGGTSGNTIYF
>-|-|TRBJ2-2|TRBV7-2
TGTGCCAGCAGCTTTTACGGACTTATGAACACCGGGGAGCTGTTTTTT
CASSFYGLMNTGELFF
>-|few|TRBJ2-5|TRBV6-5
TGTGCCAGCAGTTACTCCGGACGGCAAGAGACCCAGTACTTC
CASSYSGRQETQYF
>-|many|TRBJ2-7|TRBV7-9
TGTGCCAGCAGCTCAAACGACCTCCACGAGCAGTACTTC
CASSSNDLHEQYF
>-|many|TRBJ1-2|TRBV7-2
TGTGCCAGCAGCTTGAGGAGGTCGGATGGCTACACCTTC
CASSLRRSDGYTF
>-|-|TRBJ2-7|TRBV20-1
TGCAGTGCTAGAAGTTTGACCAGGGACGGTCCCTACGAGCAGTACTTC
CSARSLTRDGPYEQYF